The 15 T cell receptor beta chains reported below all come from one sample, sequenced in a study of metastatic and nonmetastatic thyroid tumors. With MiXCR, TCRdb called clones anew from the PCR reads. There are about 12,000 clones in the sample; 25% to 35% occur only once, and over 9% lies in the top ten. No treatment had been given to any patient before thyroid surgery. Specimen: tumor tissue. The receptors stem from a female donor with papillary thyroid cancer or a benign thyroid nodule (not recorded which). Some clones in this sample may be carry-over from other donors' samples.

The rearrangement links TRBV20-1 to TRBJ2-7; D is unclear. The V gene's germline CDR1 is DFQATT and CDR2 SNEGSKA (reference sequence). CDR3 length equals 14 residues. V was trimmed by 7 bases and J by 2 bases, leaving 18 bases between them. This CDR3 is CSERLPLKAYEQYF. The CDR3, as DNA: TGCAGTGAAAGGCTTCCGTTGAAAGCCTACGAGCAGTACTTC.

This chain connects TRBV20-1 to TRBJ2-2, with D possibly being TRBD1 or TRBD2 (6 bases each). With 0 bases removed from V and 1 base from J, the gap between germline ends came to 24 bases. Per germline, CDR1 DFQATT and CDR2 SNEGSKA (reference sequence). The CDR3 has 20 amino acids. The CDR3 DNA reads TGCAGTGCTAGAGATTCCCTAACATTAAAGGGGGGCCGGAACACCGGGGAGCTGTTTTTT. Translation gives CSARDSLTLKGGRNTGELFF.

On this clone: Sequence at one end of the junction differs from germline and may be a read error. The sample carries other DNA sequences with the same CDR3. The V and J genes are TRBV7-6 and TRBJ1-2, with a possible D match to TRBD1 (6 bases). CDR1 is SGHVS, CDR2 FNYEAQ, per germline. The CDR3 is 17 residues long. CDR3 nucleotide sequence: TGTGCCAGCAGCAGTAGGGGTGGCGCAGGGGCGGACTATGGCTACGCCTTC. Translation: CASSSRGGAGADYGYAF.

This clone has more than one count but fewer than ten. The chain employs TRBV6-1 and TRBJ1-5, with D hard to call. V was shortened by 10 bases and J by 3 bases, with 13 bases between the two germline ends. Germline CDR1 is MNHNS and CDR2 is SASEGT. This CDR3 region has 13 residues. Here the CDR3 reads CANSAQNNQPQHF. CDR3 in DNA: TGTGCCAACAGCGCCCAAAACAATCAGCCCCAGCATTTT.

This clone turned up a few times. A much larger clone is a single base away; this may be a read error. This rearrangement joins TRBV20-1 to TRBJ2-7; D is possibly TRBD1 or TRBD2 (5 bases each). The CDR3 loop spans 14 amino acids. Germline-derived CDR1 and CDR2 are DFQATT and SNEGSKA (reference sequence). CDR3 bases: TGCATCGGGATCTCAAGCTCCCTTAGGGGTGAGCAGTACTTC. Translating gives CIGISSSLRGEQYF.

This clone was seen a handful of times. The chain couples TRBV12-3 or TRBV12-4 to TRBJ2-7, with TRBD1 matching 8 bases. Germline trimming cut 7 bases from V and 5 bases from J; bases unmatched to any gene: 1. There are 11 residues in the CDR3. The CDR3 DNA follows: TGTGCCAGCAACAGGGGGGACGAGCAGTACTTC. The encoded protein is CASNRGDEQYF.

This clone was counted only a few times. A single base separates this from a much larger clone, so it may be a read error. Because the CDR3 is missing its conserved closing phenylalanine or tryptophan, this is likely a read error. The chain carries TRBV5-8 and TRBJ2-1; maybe TRBD1 (5 bases). V dropped 0 bases and J dropped 7 bases, with 11 bases sitting between them. CDR1 and CDR2 (germline): SGHTS, YDEGEE. The CDR3 length is 14 residues. DNA for the CDR3: TGTGCCAGCAGCTTGGGACAGTTGATAAATGAGCAGTTCATC. Protein product: CASSLGQLINEQFI.

The chain recombines TRBV4-2 with TRBJ1-2; no clear D gene. The germline V and J ends were trimmed by 3 bases and 8 bases, with 10 bases remaining between them. CDR1 and CDR2 (germline): LGHNA, YNFKEQ. The CDR3 runs to 12 residues. The CDR3 spells CASSHTDNGYTF. CDR3 in DNA: TGTGCCAGCAGCCATACAGATAACGGCTACACCTTC.

The V and J genes are TRBV12-3 or TRBV12-4 and TRBJ2-3, with D hard to call. This CDR3 has 15 residues. V lost 6 bases, J lost 0 bases, and 13 bases lay in between. This CDR3 reads CASSPTRLSTDTQYF. The CDR3 DNA reads as TGTGCCAGCAGCCCTACCCGATTGAGCACAGATACGCAGTATTTT.

At least ten counts were recorded for this clone. The V gene is TRBV5-1, the J gene TRBJ2-2; D is possibly TRBD2 (5 bases). The CDR3 is 15 amino acids. The V end was cut by 4 bases, the J end by 7 bases, with 17 bases between. The V gene's germline CDR1 is SGHRS and CDR2 YFSETQ. The CDR3 loop reads CASSPGPTSLGELFF. The CDR3 DNA reads TGCGCCAGCAGCCCCGGGCCAACTAGTCTCGGGGAGCTGTTTTTT.

The V and J genes are TRBV11-2 and TRBJ2-7; the D gene is possibly TRBD2 (6 bases). Germline V gene data show CDR1 as SGHAT and CDR2 as FQNNGV. This CDR3 is built from 17 residues. The V end lost 2 bases, the J end lost 4 bases, and 21 bases lay between the germline ends. CDR3 DNA: TGTGCCAGCAGCTTATTCTGTGGACTATCGGGGTTTTACGAGCAGTACTTC. This translates into CASSLFCGLSGFYEQYF.

This clone is medium-sized in the sample. The CDR3 here is CASSIVPARNTEAFF. CDR3 DNA sequence: TGTGCCAGTAGTATAGTTCCCGCAAGGAACACTGAAGCTTTCTTT. The rearrangement joins TRBV19 to TRBJ1-1; D unclear. This CDR3 contains 15 residues. Germline loops: CDR1 LNHDA, CDR2 SQIVND (reference sequence). V was clipped by 1 base and J by 1 base, with 10 bases between them.

This clone was seen a handful of times. The chain links TRBV2 to TRBJ1-2; D gene unclear. In germline, CDR1 is SNHLY, CDR2 FYNNEI. V was pared by 0 bases and J by 2 bases, with 16 bases between. CDR3 length: 17 residues. The CDR3 sequence is CASSEAAERCRNYGYTF. The CDR3 nucleotides read TGTGCCAGCAGTGAAGCAGCCGAACGGTGTAGGAACTATGGCTACACCTTC.

This clone is medium-sized. The chain uses TRBV28 and TRBJ2-7; D gene uncertain. Germline CDR1 is MDHEN and CDR2 is SYDVKM. The CDR3 extends over 12 amino acids. The ends were cut back, 3 bases at V and 6 bases at J, with 9 bases in the middle. The CDR3 is CASSFPGAEQYF. Written as DNA, the CDR3 is TGTGCCAGCAGTTTTCCAGGAGCCGAGCAGTACTTC.

Only a few counts were recorded for this clone. It may be a read error: a sequence one base away is much more abundant. The chain links TRBV14 to TRBJ1-3; D gene uncertain. The ends were cut back, 3 bases at V and 12 bases at J, with 9 bases in the middle. The CDR3 totals 11 residues. From germline, CDR1 is SGHDN and CDR2 FVKESK. DNA for the CDR3: TGTGCCAGCAGCCAGGGAGGCGACATATATTTT. It codes for CASSQGGDIYF.